This T cell receptor (beta chain) is from a study of blood T cell repertoires in COVID-19. On the study more broadly: Samples representing acute and convalescent COVID-19 were sourced from the United States, Italy and Spain.

Cohort 3 donors counted as recovered after two negative PCRs, clearance, or resolved symptoms. Libraries were prepared by immunoSEQ multiplex PCR; TCRdb keeps only in-frame clonotypes and omits some of them. This table has about 330,000 clones, 92% appearing once. Germline V gene data show CDR1 as MRHNA and CDR2 as SNTAGT. The CDR3 has 16 residues. The V end lost 6 bases, the J end lost 2 bases, and 20 bases lay between the germline ends. This clonotype was obtained from a woman in her thirties who had recovered from COVID-19. This chain uses TRBV6-4 with TRBJ2-7; TRBD1 is a possible D gene (6 bases). Sequencing was performed on PBMCs or T cells enriched from blood (not recorded which). The CDR3 spells CASRVWGQRRPYEQYF. In DNA form, the CDR3 reads TGTGCCAGCAGAGTTTGGGGGCAGCGAAGGCCCTACGAGCAGTACTTC.